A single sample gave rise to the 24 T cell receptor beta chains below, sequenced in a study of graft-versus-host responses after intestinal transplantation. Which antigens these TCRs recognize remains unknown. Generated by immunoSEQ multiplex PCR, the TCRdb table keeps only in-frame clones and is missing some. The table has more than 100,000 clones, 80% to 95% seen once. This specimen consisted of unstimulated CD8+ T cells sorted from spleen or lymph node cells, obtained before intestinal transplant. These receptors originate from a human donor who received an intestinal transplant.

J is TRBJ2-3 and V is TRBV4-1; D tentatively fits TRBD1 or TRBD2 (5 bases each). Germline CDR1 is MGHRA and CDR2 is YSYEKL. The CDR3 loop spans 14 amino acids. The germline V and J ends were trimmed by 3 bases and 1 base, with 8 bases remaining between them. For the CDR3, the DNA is TGCGCCAGCAGCCACGGGGCGGGCACAGATACGCAGTATTTT. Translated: CASSHGAGTDTQYF.

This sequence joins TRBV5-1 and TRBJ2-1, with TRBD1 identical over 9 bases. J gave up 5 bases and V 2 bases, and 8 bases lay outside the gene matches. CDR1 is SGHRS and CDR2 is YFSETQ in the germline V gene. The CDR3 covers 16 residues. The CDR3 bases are TGCGCCAGCAGCTTCGCCCCGGGACAGGGACACAATGAGCAGTTCTTC. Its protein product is CASSFAPGQGHNEQFF.

CDR3 coding DNA: TGTGCCAGCAGCCAAGGGACAGGGTGGACCGGGGAGCTGTTTTTT. Translated: CASSQGTGWTGELFF. The V call is TRBV5-4, the J call TRBJ2-2; the match to TRBD1 covers 9 bases. This CDR3 has 15 amino acids. The ends lost 4 bases at V and 5 bases at J; junction bases unmatched: 6. CDR1 and CDR2 from the germline V gene are SGHNT and YYREEE (reference sequence).

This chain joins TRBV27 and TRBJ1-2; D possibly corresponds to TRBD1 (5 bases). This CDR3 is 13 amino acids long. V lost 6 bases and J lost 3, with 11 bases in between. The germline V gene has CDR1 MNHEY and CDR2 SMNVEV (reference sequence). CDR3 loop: CASSSGTHYGYTF. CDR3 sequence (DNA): TGTGCCAGCAGCTCCGGGACCCACTATGGCTACACCTTC.

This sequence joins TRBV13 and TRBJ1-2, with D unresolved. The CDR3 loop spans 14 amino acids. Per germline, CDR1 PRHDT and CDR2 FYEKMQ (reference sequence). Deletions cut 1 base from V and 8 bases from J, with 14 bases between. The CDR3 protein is CASSLVNSEDGYTF. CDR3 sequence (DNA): TGTGCCAGCAGCTTAGTAAACAGCGAGGACGGCTACACCTTC.

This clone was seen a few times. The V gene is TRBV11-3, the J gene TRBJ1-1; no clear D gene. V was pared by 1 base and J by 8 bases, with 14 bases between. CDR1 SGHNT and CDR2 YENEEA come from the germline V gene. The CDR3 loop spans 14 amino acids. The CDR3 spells CASSLGPGRHEAFF. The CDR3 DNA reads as TGTGCCAGCAGCTTAGGTCCTGGTAGGCACGAAGCTTTCTTT.

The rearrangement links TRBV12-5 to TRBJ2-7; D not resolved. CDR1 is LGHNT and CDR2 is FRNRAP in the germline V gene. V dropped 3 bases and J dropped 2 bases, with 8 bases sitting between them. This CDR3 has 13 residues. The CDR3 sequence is CASGLGFPYEQYF. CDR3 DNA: TGTGCTAGTGGTTTAGGGTTCCCCTACGAGCAGTACTTC. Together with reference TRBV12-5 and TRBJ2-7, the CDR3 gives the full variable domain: DARVTQTPRHKVTEMGQEVTMRCQPILGHNTVFWYRQTMMQGLELLAYFRNRAPLDDSGMPKDRFSAEMPDATLATLKIQPSEPRDSAVYFCASGLGFPYEQYFGPGTRLTVT.

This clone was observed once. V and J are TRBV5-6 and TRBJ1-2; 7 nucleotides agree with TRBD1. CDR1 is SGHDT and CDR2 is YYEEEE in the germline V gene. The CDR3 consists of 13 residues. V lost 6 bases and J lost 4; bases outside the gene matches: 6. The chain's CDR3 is CASTLQGTYGYTF. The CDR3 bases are TGTGCCAGCACCCTACAGGGGACCTATGGCTACACCTTC.

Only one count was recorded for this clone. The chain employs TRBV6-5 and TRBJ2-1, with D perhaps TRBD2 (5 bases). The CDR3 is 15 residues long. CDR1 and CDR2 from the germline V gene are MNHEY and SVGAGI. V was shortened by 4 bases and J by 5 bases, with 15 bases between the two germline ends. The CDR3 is CASSFDWRADNEQFF. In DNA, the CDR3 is TGTGCCAGCAGTTTCGACTGGCGGGCTGACAATGAGCAGTTCTTC.

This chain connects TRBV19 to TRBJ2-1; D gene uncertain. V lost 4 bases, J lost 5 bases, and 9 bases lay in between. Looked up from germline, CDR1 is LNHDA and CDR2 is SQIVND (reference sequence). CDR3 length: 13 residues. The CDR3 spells CASSTRANNEQFF. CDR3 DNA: TGTGCCAGTAGTACCCGTGCTAACAATGAGCAGTTCTTC.

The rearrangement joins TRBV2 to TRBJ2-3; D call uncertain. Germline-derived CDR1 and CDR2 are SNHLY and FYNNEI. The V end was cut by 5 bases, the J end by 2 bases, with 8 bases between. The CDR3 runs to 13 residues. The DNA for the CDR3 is TGTGCCAGCAGTCACCTCCCCACAGATACGCAGTATTTT. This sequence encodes CASSHLPTDTQYF. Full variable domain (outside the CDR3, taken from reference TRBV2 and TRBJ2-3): EPEVTQTPSHQVTQMGQEVILRCVPISNHLYFYWYRQILGQKVEFLVSFYNNEISEKSEIFDDQFSVERPDGSNFTLKIRSTKLEDSAMYFCASSHLPTDTQYFGPGTRLTVL.

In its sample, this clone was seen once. CDR3 in amino acids: CASSGTNYEQFF. As DNA, the CDR3 is TGTGCCAGCAGTGGCACTAACTATGAGCAGTTCTTC. The V and J genes are TRBV27 and TRBJ2-1, with D unresolved. The CDR3 sequence is 12 residues long. The V gene lost 5 bases and the J gene lost 8 bases, with 10 bases spanning the gap. Germline CDR1 is MNHEY and CDR2 is SMNVEV (reference sequence).

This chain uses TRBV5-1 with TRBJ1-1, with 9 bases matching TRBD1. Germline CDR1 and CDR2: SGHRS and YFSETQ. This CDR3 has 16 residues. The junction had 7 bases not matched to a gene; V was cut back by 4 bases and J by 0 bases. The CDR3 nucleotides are TGCGCCAGCAGCCTCCGGACAGGGGACTTGAACACTGAAGCTTTCTTT. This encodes CASSLRTGDLNTEAFF.

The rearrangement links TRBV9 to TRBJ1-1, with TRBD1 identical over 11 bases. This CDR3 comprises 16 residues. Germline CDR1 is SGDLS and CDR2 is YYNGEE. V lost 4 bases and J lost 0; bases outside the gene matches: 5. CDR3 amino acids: CASSPGTGGLNTEAFF. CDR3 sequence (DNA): TGTGCCAGCAGCCCGGGGACAGGGGGTTTGAACACTGAAGCTTTCTTT.

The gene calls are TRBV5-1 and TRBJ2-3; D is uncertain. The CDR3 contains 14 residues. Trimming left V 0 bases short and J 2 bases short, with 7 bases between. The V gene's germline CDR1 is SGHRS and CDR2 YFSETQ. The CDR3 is CASSLGGNTDTQYF. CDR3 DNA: TGCGCCAGCAGCTTGGGAGGTAACACAGATACGCAGTATTTT.

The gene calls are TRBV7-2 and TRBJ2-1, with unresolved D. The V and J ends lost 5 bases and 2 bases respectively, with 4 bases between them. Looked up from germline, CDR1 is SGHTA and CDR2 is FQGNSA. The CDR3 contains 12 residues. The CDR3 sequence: CASSATYNEQFF. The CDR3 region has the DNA TGTGCCAGCAGCGCGACCTACAATGAGCAGTTCTTC.

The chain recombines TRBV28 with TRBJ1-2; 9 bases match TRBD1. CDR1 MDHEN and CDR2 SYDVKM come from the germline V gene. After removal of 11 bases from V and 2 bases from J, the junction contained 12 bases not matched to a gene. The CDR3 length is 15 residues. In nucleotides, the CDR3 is TGTGCCGTACCGGGACAGGGTGTTTGGAACTATGGCTACACCTTC. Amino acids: CAVPGQGVWNYGYTF.

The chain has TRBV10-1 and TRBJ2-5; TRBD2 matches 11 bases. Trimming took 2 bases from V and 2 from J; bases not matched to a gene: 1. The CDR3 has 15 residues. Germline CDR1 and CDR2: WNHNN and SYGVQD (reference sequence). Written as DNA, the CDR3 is TGCGCCAGCAGTGAGGGGACTAGCGGTCAAGAGACCCAGTACTTC. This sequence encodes CASSEGTSGQETQYF.

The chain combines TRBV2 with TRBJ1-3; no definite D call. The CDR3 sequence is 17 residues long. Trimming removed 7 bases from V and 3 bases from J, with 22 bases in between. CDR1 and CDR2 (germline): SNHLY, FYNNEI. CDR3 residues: CASMTPLRAGFGNTIYF. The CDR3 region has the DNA TGTGCCAGCATGACCCCCCTACGGGCGGGATTTGGAAACACCATATATTTT.

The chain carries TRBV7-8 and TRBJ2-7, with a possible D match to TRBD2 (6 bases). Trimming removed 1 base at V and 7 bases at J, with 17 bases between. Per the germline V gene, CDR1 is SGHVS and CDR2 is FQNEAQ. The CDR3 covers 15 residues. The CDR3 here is CASSLEGPGVEEQYF. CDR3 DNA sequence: TGTGCCAGCAGCTTAGAAGGCCCGGGGGTGGAGGAGCAGTACTTC. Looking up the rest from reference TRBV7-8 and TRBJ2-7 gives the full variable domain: GAGVSQSPRYKVAKRGQDVALRCDPISGHVSLFWYQQALGQGPEFLTYFQNEAQLDKSGLPSDRFFAERPEGSVSTLKIQRTQQEDSAVYLCASSLEGPGVEEQYFGPGTRLTVT.

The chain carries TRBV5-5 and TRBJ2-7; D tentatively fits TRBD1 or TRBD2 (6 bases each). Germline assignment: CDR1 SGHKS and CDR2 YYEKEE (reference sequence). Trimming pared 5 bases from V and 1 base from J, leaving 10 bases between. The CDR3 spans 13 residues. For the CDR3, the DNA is TGTGCCAGCAGTTGGGGGGCGTCCTACGAGCAGTACTTC. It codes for CASSWGASYEQYF.

Here the CDR3 DNA reads TGTGCCTGGAGTGTAGGGCTCCTAAGAGAAAAACTGTTTTTT. This gives the protein CAWSVGLLREKLFF. The chain employs TRBV30 and TRBJ1-4; D remains ambiguous. The CDR3 is made up of 14 amino acids. Trimming pared 0 bases from V and 8 bases from J, leaving 13 bases between. Per germline, CDR1 GTSNPN and CDR2 SVGIG (reference sequence).

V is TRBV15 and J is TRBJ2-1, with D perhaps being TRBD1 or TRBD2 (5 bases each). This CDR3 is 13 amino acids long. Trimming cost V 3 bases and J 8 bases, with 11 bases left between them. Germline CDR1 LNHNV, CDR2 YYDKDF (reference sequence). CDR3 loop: CATSSWDGHEQFF. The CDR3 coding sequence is TGTGCCACCAGCAGCTGGGACGGACATGAGCAGTTCTTC. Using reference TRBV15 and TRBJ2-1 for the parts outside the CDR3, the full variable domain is DAMVIQNPRYQVTQFGKPVTLSCSQTLNHNVMYWYQQKSSQAPKLLFHYYDKDFNNEADTPDNFQSRRPNTSFCFLDIRSPGLGDTAMYLCATSSWDGHEQFFGPGTRLTVL.

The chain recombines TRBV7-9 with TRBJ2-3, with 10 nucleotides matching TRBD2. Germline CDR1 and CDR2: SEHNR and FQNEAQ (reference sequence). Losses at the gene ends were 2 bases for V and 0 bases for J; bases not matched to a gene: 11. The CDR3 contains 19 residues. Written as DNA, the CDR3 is TGTGCCAGCAGCTTATTTAGCGGGGGGCCGGAGCCTAGCACAGATACGCAGTATTTT. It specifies CASSLFSGGPEPSTDTQYF.